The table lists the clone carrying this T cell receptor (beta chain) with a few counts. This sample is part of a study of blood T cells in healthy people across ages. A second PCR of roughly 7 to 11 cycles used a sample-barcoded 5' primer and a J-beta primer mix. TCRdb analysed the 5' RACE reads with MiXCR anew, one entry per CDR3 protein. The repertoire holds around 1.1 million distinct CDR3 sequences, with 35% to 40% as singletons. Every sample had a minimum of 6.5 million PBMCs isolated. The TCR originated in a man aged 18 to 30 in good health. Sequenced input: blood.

CDR3 nucleotide sequence: TGCGCCAGCAGCTTGGAGCTGATGAACACCGGGGAGCTGTTTTTT. Its translation: CASSLELMNTGELFF. This chain links TRBV5-1 with TRBJ2-2, with D unclear. This CDR3 is built from 15 residues. V lost 0 bases and J 1 base, leaving 7 bases between the germline ends. Germline CDR1 reads SGHRS; CDR2 reads YFSETQ.